Listed below are T cell receptor beta chains from one sample, sequenced in a study of blood T cell repertoires in COVID-19. Repertoires were generated with immunoSEQ multiplex PCR, while TCRdb's copy carries only in-frame clones and drops some. In the table there are about 230,000 clones, around 78% of which are singletons. The specimen sequenced was peripheral blood. All receptors derive from a woman aged 70-85 years with active or convalescent COVID-19. The CDR3 runs from the conserved cysteine through the conserved F or W. D genes are given only for firm matches. The listing skips clone size in some rows; elsewhere it reads once, few, many or a size class.

CSVSGTSGRDTQYF | TGCAGCGTCTCGGGGACTAGCGGGAGAGATACGCAGTATTTT | TRBJ2-3 | once | TRBD2 | TRBV29-1
CASRVFGGSNVLTF | TGTGCCAGCAGGGTATTCGGGGGGTCCAACGTCCTGACTTTC | TRBJ2-6 | many | TRBD2 | TRBV6-5
CASSPQRNQPQHF | TGTGCCAGCTCACCACAGCGCAATCAGCCCCAGCATTTT | TRBJ1-5 | . | . | TRBV18
CASSPSPTGGANVLTF | TGTGCCAGCAGCCCCTCCCCAACTGGTGGGGCCAACGTCCTGACTTTC | TRBJ2-6 | . | . | TRBV7-3
CATGQGSDEQYF | TGTGCCACGGGACAGGGTTCGGACGAGCAGTACTTC | TRBJ2-7 | . | TRBD1 | TRBV10-3
CASSASGVQETQYF | TGTGCCAGCTCGGCCAGCGGGGTTCAAGAGACCCAGTACTTC | TRBJ2-5 | . | TRBD2 | TRBV18
CASSLVHSETQYF | TGTGCCAGCAGCTTAGTTCATTCAGAGACCCAGTACTTC | TRBJ2-5 | . | . | TRBV11-2
CASGLLVYNEQFF | TGTGCCAGCGGATTACTAGTGTACAATGAGCAGTTCTTC | TRBJ2-1 | . | . | TRBV6-5
CASSPEARTGEQYF | TGCGCCAGCAGCCCGGAGGCCAGGACAGGTGAGCAGTACTTC | TRBJ2-7 | . | TRBD1 | TRBV5-1
CASSFGGSVSYEQYF | TGTGCCAGCAGCTTCGGAGGGAGTGTCTCCTACGAGCAGTACTTC | TRBJ2-7 | . | . | TRBV7-9
CASSVVGGGPYNEQFF | TGTGCCAGCAGCGTAGTTGGGGGAGGCCCCTACAATGAGCAGTTCTTC | TRBJ2-1 | . | . | TRBV9
CASSLQGPRDYEQYF | TGCGCCAGCAGCTTACAGGGCCCACGGGACTACGAGCAGTACTTC | TRBJ2-7 | . | . | TRBV5-1
CASSPDIAGTEAFF | TGTGCCAGCAGTCCCGACATCGCCGGCACTGAAGCTTTCTTT | TRBJ1-1 | . | . | TRBV2